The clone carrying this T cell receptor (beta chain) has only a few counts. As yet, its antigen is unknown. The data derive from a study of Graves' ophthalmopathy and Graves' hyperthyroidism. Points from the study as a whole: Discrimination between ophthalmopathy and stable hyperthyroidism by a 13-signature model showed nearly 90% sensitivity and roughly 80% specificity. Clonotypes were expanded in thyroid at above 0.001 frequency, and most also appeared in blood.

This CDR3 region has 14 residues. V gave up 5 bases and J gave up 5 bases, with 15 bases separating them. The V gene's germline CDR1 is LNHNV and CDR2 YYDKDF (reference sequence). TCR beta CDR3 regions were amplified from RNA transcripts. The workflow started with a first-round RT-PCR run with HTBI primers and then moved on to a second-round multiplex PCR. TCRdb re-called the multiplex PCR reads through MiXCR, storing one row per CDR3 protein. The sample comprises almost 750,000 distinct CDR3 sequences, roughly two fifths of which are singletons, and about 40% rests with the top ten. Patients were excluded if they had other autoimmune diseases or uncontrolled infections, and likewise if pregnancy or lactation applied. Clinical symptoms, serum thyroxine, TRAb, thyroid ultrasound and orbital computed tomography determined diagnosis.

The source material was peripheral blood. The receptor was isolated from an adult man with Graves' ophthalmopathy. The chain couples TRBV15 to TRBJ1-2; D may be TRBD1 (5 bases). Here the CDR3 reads CATSGGGTAYGYTF. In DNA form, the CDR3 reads TGTGCCACCAGCGGAGGAGGGACGGCTTATGGCTACACCTTC.